Below, 16 T cell receptor beta chains from the same sample are listed, as sequenced in a study of blood T cell repertoires in COVID-19. The table came from immunoSEQ multiplex PCR; TCRdb's copy has only in-frame clones and leaves some out. The sample records 98,000 or so clones, about two thirds being singletons. Sequencing was performed on peripheral blood. Source of these receptors: a woman aged 40 to 50 with acute or convalescent COVID-19.

This chain links TRBV5-1 with TRBJ1-5; 9 positions agree with TRBD1. Trimming removed 0 bases from V and 6 bases from J; junction bases left unmatched: 4. Looked up from germline, CDR1 is SGHRS and CDR2 is YFSETQ. The CDR3 runs 15 residues. As DNA, the CDR3 is TGCGCCAGCAGCTTGGGGGGACAGGGAAGTCAGCCCCAGCATTTT. It yields the protein CASSLGGQGSQPQHF.

The sample holds many counts of this clone. This chain connects TRBV15 to TRBJ1-4; D gene unclear. The V and J ends lost 0 bases and 4 bases respectively, with 3 bases between them. The CDR3 totals 13 residues. Germline values: CDR1 LNHNV, CDR2 YYDKDF (reference sequence). CDR3 DNA sequence: TGTGCCACCAGCAGAGACTATAATGAAAAACTGTTTTTT. Its translation: CATSRDYNEKLFF.

This clone was recorded once. This chain links TRBV2 with TRBJ2-3, with D perhaps TRBD2 (6 bases). The germline gives CDR1 SNHLY, CDR2 FYNNEI. The CDR3 covers 16 residues. V lost 8 bases, J lost 6 bases, and 24 bases lay in between. The CDR3 reads CASEEAELARPDTQYF. CDR3 in DNA: TGTGCCAGCGAGGAGGCAGAGCTAGCGCGGCCGGATACGCAGTATTTT.

The genes are TRBV29-1 and TRBJ1-1; maybe TRBD1 (6 bases). The CDR3 sequence is 12 residues long. Germline V lookup: CDR1 SQVTM, CDR2 ANQGSEA. Trimming pared 1 base from V and 7 bases from J, leaving 10 bases between. The CDR3 nucleotides read TGCAGCGTTGAAGGGGGAGGGGGTGAAGCTTTCTTT. This translates into CSVEGGGGEAFF.

The genes are TRBV30 and TRBJ1-4, with 9 bases lining up with TRBD1. Germline CDR1 GTSNPN, CDR2 SVGIG (reference sequence). The CDR3 is 18 residues long. The ends lost 3 bases at V and 0 bases at J; junction bases unmatched: 11. CDR3 amino acids: CAWSPGTGIPSTNEKLFF. The CDR3, as DNA: TGTGCCTGGAGCCCCGGGACAGGGATTCCGTCAACTAATGAAAAACTGTTTTTT.

This clone was seen ten or more times. This chain connects TRBV6-5 to TRBJ1-5, with D possibly being TRBD1 (5 bases). Trimming took 10 bases from V and 2 from J, leaving 15 bases between them. Germline CDR1 MNHEY, CDR2 SVGAGI. The CDR3 sequence is 14 residues long. The CDR3 spells CATLQARGNQPQHF. CDR3 coding DNA: TGTGCCACCTTACAGGCGAGAGGCAATCAGCCCCAGCATTTT.

This rearrangement joins TRBV3-1 (or the pseudogene TRBV3-2) to TRBJ2-3; D is unresolved. CDR3 size: 16 residues. Germline CDR1 is LGHDT and CDR2 is YNNKEL (reference sequence). Trimming took 1 base from V and 2 from J, leaving 13 bases between them. This chain's CDR3 is CASSQGWQAFTDTQYF. DNA for the CDR3: TGTGCCAGCAGCCAAGGATGGCAGGCCTTCACAGATACGCAGTATTTT.

This clone was recorded a few times. This rearrangement joins TRBV18 to TRBJ1-2, with 7 bases aligning to TRBD1. CDR3 length: 15 residues. Germline-derived CDR1 and CDR2 are KGHSH and LQKENI. The ends lost 3 bases at V and 0 bases at J; junction bases unmatched: 4. CDR3 loop: CASSPTGPANYGYTF. CDR3 in DNA: TGTGCCAGCTCACCGACAGGGCCAGCTAACTATGGCTACACCTTC. Looking up the rest from reference TRBV18 and TRBJ1-2 gives the full variable domain: NAGVMQNPRHLVRRRGQEARLRCSPMKGHSHVYWYRQLPEEGLKFMVYLQKENIIDESGMPKERFSAEFPKEGPSILRIQQVVRGDSAAYFCASSPTGPANYGYTFGSGTRLTVV.

The chain links TRBV5-1 to TRBJ1-6, with a tentative D call TRBD1 (6 bases). The CDR3 runs to 14 residues. Germline CDR1 SGHRS, CDR2 YFSETQ. The V and J ends lost 3 bases and 10 bases respectively, with 14 bases between them. CDR3 DNA: TGCGCCAGCAGCTCCGGGGAGGGACACTCACCCCTCCACTTT. This gives the protein CASSSGEGHSPLHF.

J is TRBJ1-6 and V is TRBV2, with 7 positions matching TRBD1. Germline lookup yields CDR1 SNHLY and CDR2 FYNNEI. The V segment lost 6 bases and the J segment 7 bases; nucleotides outside the gene matches: 3. This CDR3 comprises 13 residues. In nucleotides, the CDR3 is TGTGCCAGCAGGACAGGGCGGAATTCACCCCTCCACTTT. This encodes CASRTGRNSPLHF.

V and J are TRBV2 and TRBJ2-7; D call uncertain. This CDR3 is built from 12 residues. V lost 6 bases and J lost 0, with 6 bases in between. The germline CDR1 and CDR2 sequences are SNHLY and FYNNEI. This CDR3 reads CASRQDSYEQYF. The CDR3 DNA sequence: TGTGCCAGCAGGCAGGACTCCTACGAGCAGTACTTC. Based on the CDR3 plus reference TRBV2 and TRBJ2-7, the full variable domain is EPEVTQTPSHQVTQMGQEVILRCVPISNHLYFYWYRQILGQKVEFLVSFYNNEISEKSEIFDDQFSVERPDGSNFTLKIRSTKLEDSAMYFCASRQDSYEQYFGPGTRLTVT.

The V and J genes are TRBV6-6 and TRBJ1-6; 8 bases agree with TRBD1. CDR3 length equals 18 residues. CDR1 MNHNY and CDR2 SVGAGI come from the germline V gene (reference sequence). V was pared by 7 bases and J by 7 bases, with 18 bases of the junction left unmatched. The CDR3 nucleotides read TGTGCCAGCACTCGCCAGGGGGCTAATACGGCCTTAAATTCACCCCTCCACTTT. Translated, it gives CASTRQGANTALNSPLHF.

This rearrangement joins TRBV10-3 to TRBJ2-2, with D perhaps matching TRBD2 (5 bases). V gave up 9 bases and J gave up 1 base, with 9 bases separating them. Germline CDR1 reads ENHRY; CDR2 reads SYGVKD. This CDR3 region has 13 residues. This CDR3 is CAISDLNTGELFF. The CDR3 DNA reads TGTGCCATTTCGGACTTGAACACCGGGGAGCTGTTTTTT.

V gene TRBV2 combines with J gene TRBJ2-2; 12 nucleotides match TRBD2. The CDR3 is 20 amino acids. Trimming cost V 6 bases and J 0 bases; bases outside gene matches: 14. Germline CDR1 is SNHLY and CDR2 is FYNNEI. For the CDR3, the DNA is TGTGCCAGCAGGGCTAGGACTAGCGGGGCTTTTAACCCGAACACCGGGGAGCTGTTTTTT. Its protein product is CASRARTSGAFNPNTGELFF.

This rearrangement joins TRBV2 to TRBJ1-4, with TRBD1 matching 8 bases. Germline V gene lookup returns CDR1 SNHLY and CDR2 FYNNEI. The CDR3 is 15 amino acids. The junction had 9 bases not matched to a gene; V was cut back by 4 bases and J by 8 bases. CDR3 sequence reads: CASSVTGTGYEKLFF. CDR3 bases: TGTGCCAGCAGTGTGACCGGGACAGGTTACGAAAAACTGTTTTTT.

The V gene is TRBV28, the J gene TRBJ1-2, with 8 bases identical to TRBD1. With V trimmed by 2 bases and J by 0 bases, 2 bases remained unmatched. CDR3 size: 15 residues. CDR1 is MDHEN and CDR2 is SYDVKM in the germline V gene. CDR3 region: CASSLGGQANYGYTF. The CDR3 coding sequence is TGTGCCAGCAGTTTAGGGGGACAGGCTAACTATGGCTACACCTTC.